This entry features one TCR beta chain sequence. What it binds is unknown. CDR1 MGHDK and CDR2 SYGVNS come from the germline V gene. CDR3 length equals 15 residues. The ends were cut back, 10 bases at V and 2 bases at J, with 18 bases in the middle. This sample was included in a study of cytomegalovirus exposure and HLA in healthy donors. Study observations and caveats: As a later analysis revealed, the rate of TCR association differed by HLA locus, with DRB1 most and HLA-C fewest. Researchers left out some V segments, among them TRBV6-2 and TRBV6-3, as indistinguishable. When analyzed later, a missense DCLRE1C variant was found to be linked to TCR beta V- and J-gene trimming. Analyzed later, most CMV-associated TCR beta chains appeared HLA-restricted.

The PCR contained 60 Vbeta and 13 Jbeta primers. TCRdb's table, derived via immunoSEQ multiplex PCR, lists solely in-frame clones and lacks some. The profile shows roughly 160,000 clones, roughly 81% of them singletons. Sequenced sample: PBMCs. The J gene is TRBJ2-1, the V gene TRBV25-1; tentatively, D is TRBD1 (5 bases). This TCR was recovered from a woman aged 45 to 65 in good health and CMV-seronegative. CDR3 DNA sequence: TGTGCCACCGGAGCCAGGGTAGCCCCCTACAATGAGCAGTTCTTC. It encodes CATGARVAPYNEQFF.